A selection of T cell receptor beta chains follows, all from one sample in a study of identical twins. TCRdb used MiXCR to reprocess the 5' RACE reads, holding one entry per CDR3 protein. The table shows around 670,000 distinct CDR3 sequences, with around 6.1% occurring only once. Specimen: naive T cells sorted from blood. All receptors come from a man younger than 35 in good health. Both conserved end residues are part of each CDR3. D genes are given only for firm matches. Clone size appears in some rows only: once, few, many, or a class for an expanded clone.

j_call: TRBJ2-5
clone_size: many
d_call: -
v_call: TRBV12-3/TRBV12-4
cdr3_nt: TGTGCCAGCAGTTTTGACACGTTAAGGGAGACCCAGTACTTC
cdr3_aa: CASSFDTLRETQYF

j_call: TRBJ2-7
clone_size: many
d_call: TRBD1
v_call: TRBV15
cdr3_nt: TGTGCCACCAGCAGGACCGGGACAGGGGGATACGAGCAGTACTTC
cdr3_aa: CATSRTGTGGYEQYF

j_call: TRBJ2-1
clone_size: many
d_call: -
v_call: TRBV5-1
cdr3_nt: TGCGCCAGCAGCTGGCGGACAGCCTCCTACAATGAGCAGTTCTTC
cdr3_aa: CASSWRTASYNEQFF

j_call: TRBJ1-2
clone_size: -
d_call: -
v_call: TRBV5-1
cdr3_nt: TGCGCCAGCAGCTCGAACGCCCCAACAGGGAACTATGGCTACACCTTC
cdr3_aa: CASSSNAPTGNYGYTF

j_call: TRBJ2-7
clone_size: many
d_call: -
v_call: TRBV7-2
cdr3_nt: TGTGCCAGCAGCTTAGGCAGAGGGAGTTTTTACGAGCAGTACTTC
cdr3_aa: CASSLGRGSFYEQYF

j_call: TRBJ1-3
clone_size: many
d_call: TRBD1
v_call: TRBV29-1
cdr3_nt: TGCAGCGTCACAGGGGGCCCTTCTGGAAACACCATATATTTT
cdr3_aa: CSVTGGPSGNTIYF

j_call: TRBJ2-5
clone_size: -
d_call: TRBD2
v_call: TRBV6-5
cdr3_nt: TGTGCCAGCAGTTCTGCGACTAGCGGGAGAGAAGAGACCCAGTACTTC
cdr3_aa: CASSSATSGREETQYF

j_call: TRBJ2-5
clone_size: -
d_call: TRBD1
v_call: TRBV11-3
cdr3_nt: TGTGCCAGCAGCCACATCCACCGGGACAGGGGGGAGACCCAGTACTTC
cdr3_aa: CASSHIHRDRGETQYF

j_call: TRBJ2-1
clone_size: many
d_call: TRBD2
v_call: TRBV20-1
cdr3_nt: TGCAGTGCTAGAGACCTACTAGCGGGATCATACAATGAGCAGTTCTTC
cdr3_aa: CSARDLLAGSYNEQFF

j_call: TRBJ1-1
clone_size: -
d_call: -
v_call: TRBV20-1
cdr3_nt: TGCAGTGCTAGAGTGACGTATGAAGCAGTGAGCATGAACACTGAAGCTTTCTTT
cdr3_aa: CSARVTYEAVSMNTEAFF

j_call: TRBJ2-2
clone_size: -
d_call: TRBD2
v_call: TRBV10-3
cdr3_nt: TGTGCCATCAGGTCGGGACTAGCGCCCGCGAACACCGGGGAGCTGTTTTTT
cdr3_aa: CAIRSGLAPANTGELFF

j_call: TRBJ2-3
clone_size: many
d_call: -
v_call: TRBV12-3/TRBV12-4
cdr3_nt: TGTGCCAGCAGCCAATCGAGGGTCGAACTCACAGATACGCAGTATTTT
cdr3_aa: CASSQSRVELTDTQYF

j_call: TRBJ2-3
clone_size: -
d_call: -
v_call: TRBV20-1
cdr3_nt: TGCAGTGCTAGCCCTCCCCGACTAGTCGATACGCAGTATTTT
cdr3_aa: CSASPPRLVDTQYF

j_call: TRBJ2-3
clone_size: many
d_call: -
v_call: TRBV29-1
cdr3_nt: TGCAGCGTTGAATCTCGGAGGGACGGGGAGTCTCACACAGATACGCAGTATTTT
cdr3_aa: CSVESRRDGESHTDTQYF

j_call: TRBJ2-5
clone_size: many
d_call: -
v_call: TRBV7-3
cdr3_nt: TGTGCCAGCAGCTACAGGGTTGGAGAGACCCAGTACTTC
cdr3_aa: CASSYRVGETQYF

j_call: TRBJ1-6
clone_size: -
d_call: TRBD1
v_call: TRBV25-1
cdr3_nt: TGTGCCAGCAGTGCGAATAAGACAGGGAAGAATTCACCCCTCCACTTT
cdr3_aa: CASSANKTGKNSPLHF

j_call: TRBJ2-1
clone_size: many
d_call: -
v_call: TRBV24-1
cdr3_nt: TGTGCCACCCAAACAGCGGGCCGCAATGAGCAGTTCTTC
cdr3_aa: CATQTAGRNEQFF

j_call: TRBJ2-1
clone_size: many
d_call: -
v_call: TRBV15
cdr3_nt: TGTGCCACCAGCAGAGGTGGCGAGGCCTACAATGAGCAGTTCTTC
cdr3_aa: CATSRGGEAYNEQFF

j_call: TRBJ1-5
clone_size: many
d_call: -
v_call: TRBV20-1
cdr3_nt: TGCAGTGCTATGGAGAATAGCAATCAGCCCCAGCATTTT
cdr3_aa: CSAMENSNQPQHF

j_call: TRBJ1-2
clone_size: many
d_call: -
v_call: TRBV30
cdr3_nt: TGTGCCTGGAGTCAACTCAGGGGAGCTAACTATGGCTACACCTTC
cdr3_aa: CAWSQLRGANYGYTF

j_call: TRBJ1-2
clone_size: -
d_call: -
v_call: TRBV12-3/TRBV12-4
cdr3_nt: TGTGCCAGCAGCCTCGGGCAGGCTGGCTATGGCTACACCTTC
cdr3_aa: CASSLGQAGYGYTF

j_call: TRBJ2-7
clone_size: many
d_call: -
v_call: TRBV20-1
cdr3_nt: TGCAGTGCGCCACCGACCACACAGACCTACGAGCAGTACTTC
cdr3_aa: CSAPPTTQTYEQYF

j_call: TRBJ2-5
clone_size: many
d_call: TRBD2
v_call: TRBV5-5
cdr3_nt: TGTGCCAGCAGCTTGAGCGGGGTAGGAGTGGTGACCCAGTACTTC
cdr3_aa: CASSLSGVGVVTQYF

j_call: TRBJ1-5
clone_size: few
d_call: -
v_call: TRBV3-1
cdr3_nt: TGTGCCAGCAGCCAAGATGCAGGGGTCGGGCAGCCCCAGCATTTT
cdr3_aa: CASSQDAGVGQPQHF

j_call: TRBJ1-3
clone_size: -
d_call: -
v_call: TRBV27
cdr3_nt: TGTGCCAGCAGATCACCGAGAAGCTCTGGAAACACCATATATTTT
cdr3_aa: CASRSPRSSGNTIYF

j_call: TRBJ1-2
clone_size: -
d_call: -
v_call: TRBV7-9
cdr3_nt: TGTGCCAGCAGCCAAAACCAGGGGAGGAACTATGGCTACACCTTC
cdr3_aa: CASSQNQGRNYGYTF

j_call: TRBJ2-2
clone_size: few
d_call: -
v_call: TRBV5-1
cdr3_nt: TGCGCCAGCAGCCAGGACGTCAGGGTTGGGACCGGGGAGCTGTTTTTT
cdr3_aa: CASSQDVRVGTGELFF

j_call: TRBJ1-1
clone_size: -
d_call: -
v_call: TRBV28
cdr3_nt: TGTGCCAGCAAGGGAACTGAAGCTTTCTTT
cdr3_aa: CASKGTEAFF

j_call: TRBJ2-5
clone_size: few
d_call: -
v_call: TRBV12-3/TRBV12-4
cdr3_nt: TGTGCCAGCAGTTTAGTTTATGAGACCCAGTACTTC
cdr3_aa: CASSLVYETQYF

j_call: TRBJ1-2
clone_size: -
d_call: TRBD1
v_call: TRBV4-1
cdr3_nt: TGCGCCAGCAGCGGGACAGGGTATGGCTACACCTTC
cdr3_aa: CASSGTGYGYTF

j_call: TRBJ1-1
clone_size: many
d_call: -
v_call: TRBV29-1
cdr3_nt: TGCAGCGTTGAAGATCACAGCACTGAAGCTTTCTTT
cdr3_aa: CSVEDHSTEAFF